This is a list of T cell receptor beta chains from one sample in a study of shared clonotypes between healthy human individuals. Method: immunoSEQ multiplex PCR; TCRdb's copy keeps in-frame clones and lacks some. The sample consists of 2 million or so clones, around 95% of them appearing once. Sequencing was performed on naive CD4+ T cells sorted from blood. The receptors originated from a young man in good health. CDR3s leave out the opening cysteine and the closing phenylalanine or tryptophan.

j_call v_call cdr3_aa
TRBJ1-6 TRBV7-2 ASSLVVGSSYNSPLH
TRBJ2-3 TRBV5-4 ASRPGGTDTQY
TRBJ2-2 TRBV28 ASSLLSYDTGELF
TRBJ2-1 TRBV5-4 ASSLGTGGAYNEQF
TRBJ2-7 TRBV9 ASSPLRGAGVGDEQY
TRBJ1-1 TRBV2 ASSEEQGYTEAF
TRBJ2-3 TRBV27 ASSFSAGGMADTQY
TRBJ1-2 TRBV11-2 ASSPAGFNYGYT
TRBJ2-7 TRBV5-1 ASSESWGGSEQY
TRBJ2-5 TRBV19 ASSFDRGLKTQY
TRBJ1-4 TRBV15 ATSRDGTGLGEKLF
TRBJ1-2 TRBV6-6 ASSSRQGATYGYT
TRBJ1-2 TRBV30 AWSVLDRGGGYT
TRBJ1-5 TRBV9 ASSVDGTDNQPQH
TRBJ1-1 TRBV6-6 ASSRSEGQSGPEAF
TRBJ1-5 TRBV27 ASSRDLNQPQH
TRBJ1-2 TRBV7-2 ASSLDGGPNINGYT
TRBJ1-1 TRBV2 ASRHGTGNTEAF
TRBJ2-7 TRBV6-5 ASSRDPGDEQY
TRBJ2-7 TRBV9 ASSVGETAFYEQY
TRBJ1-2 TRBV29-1 SVTLGANYGYT
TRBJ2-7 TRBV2 ASSESVFYEQY
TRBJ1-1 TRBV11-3 ASSYGQNSEAF
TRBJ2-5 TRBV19 ASSIGGLAGYQETQY
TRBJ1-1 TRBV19 ASSILGVNTEAF
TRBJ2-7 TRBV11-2 ASSITLAGVSEQY
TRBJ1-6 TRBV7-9 ASSFKGANSPLH
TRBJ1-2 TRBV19 ASSIAVKDGVPYGYT
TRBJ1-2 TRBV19 ASRDRGQVADGYT
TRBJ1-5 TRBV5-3 ARRPPDRPFSNQPQH
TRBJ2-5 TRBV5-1 ASSWTGLQETQY
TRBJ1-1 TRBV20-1 SAERGEAF
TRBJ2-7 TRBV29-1 SVTGSSYEQY
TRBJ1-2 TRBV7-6 ASSLLGANYGYT
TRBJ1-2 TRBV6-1 ASNRAGASNYGYT
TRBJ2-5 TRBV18 ASSRTTQDAQY
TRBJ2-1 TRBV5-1 ASSLGDISYNEQF
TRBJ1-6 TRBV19 ASTLGTAVNSPLH
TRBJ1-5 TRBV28 ASSGGLGYQPQH
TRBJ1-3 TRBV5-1 ASSLAGTVLSGNTIY
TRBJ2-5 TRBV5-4 ASSSKREKAEETQY
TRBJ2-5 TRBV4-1 ASSPYRDSQETQY
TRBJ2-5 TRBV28 ASSEGLAGGQETQY
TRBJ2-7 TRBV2 ASSSDRGRPLEQY
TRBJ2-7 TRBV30 AWSARGHEQY
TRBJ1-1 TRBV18 ASSPVAGTGAEAF
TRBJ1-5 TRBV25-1 ASSPGLIGNQPQH
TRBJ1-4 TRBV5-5 ASIQSSGSFATNEKLF
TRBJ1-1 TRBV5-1 ASSGTGGEAF
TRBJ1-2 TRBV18 ASSPISSLGSSNYGYT
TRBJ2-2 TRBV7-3 ASTGRGSGELF
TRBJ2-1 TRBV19 ASTPGQGSGEQF
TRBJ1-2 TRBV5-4 ASSLEEKGNYGYT
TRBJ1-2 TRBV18 ASSAGQATNYGYT